Included here is one T cell receptor beta chain sequence, with context. Its matching antigen is unknown. The data are from a study of vaccination effects on CD4 cells after COVID-19. Study results and caveats: Marked clonal contraction of both clone types appeared late after vaccination.

Following a roughly 11-day culture, CD4+ T cells were purified. The cohort was immunized with two doses of either the BNT162b2 or mRNA-1273 vaccine. The method was immunoSEQ multiplex PCR; TCRdb's version includes in-frame clones alone and lacks a portion of them. Of about 57,000 clones listed, under 85% are singletons. This material consisted of CD4+ T cells from PBMCs cultured without peptide, taken after COVID-19 vaccination. This sequence originates from a human donor who received a COVID-19 vaccine.

CDR3 amino acids: CASRLGTDEGYTF. The CDR3 DNA follows: TGTGCCAGCAGATTAGGGACGGACGAGGGCTACACCTTC. The chain carries TRBV25-1 and TRBJ1-2, with a tentative D call TRBD1 (5 bases). Per the germline V gene, CDR1 is MGHDK and CDR2 is SYGVNS. The CDR3 extends over 13 amino acids. The V gene lost 6 bases and the J gene lost 8 bases, with 16 bases spanning the gap.